This is a list of T cell receptor beta chains from one sample in a study of Ad26.COV2.S vaccination and SARS-CoV-2 variants. Clones were read by immunoSEQ multiplex PCR, and TCRdb kept only the in-frame ones, dropping some. Here the sample spans about 250,000 clones, about 83% being singletons. The sequenced sample was peripheral blood, obtained in a trial of Ad26.COV2.S vaccine versus placebo. The receptors shown here come from a person aged 18-60 years who received the Ad26.COV2.S COVID-19 vaccine or a placebo. Each CDR3 is given with its conserved first and last residue. A D gene is named only where the DNA matches it firmly. The listing skips clone size in some rows; elsewhere it reads once, few, many or a size class.

CDR3aa	CDR3nt	d_gene	v_gene	j_gene	abundance
CAWSVTTGGQPQHF	TGTGCCTGGAGTGTAACGACAGGAGGGCAGCCCCAGCATTTT	-	TRBV30	TRBJ1-5	-
CASSLWGRNNQPQHF	TGTGCCAGCAGCTTATGGGGGCGGAACAATCAGCCCCAGCATTTT	-	TRBV7-2	TRBJ1-5	-
CASSSGGGEANYGYTF	TGTGCCAGCAGCTCAGGCGGGGGTGAAGCTAACTATGGCTACACCTTC	-	TRBV7-9	TRBJ1-2	-
CASSSTGSDTEAFF	TGCGCCAGCAGCTCGACAGGGTCGGACACTGAAGCTTTCTTT	TRBD1	TRBV5-1	TRBJ1-1	-
CASSLMTSTDTQYF	TGCGCCAGCAGCCTTATGACTAGTACAGATACGCAGTATTTT	-	TRBV4-1	TRBJ2-3	-
CASSQQETQYF	TGTGCCAGCAGCCAACAAGAGACCCAGTACTTC	-	TRBV7-6	TRBJ2-5	-
CASSEHNEQFF	TGTGCCAGCAGCGAACACAATGAGCAGTTCTTC	-	TRBV13	TRBJ2-1	once
CSVGGSGNQPQHF	TGCAGCGTTGGAGGTTCAGGGAATCAGCCCCAGCATTTT	-	TRBV29-1	TRBJ1-5	-
CASSPLGRLNYGYTF	TGTGCCAGCAGCCCTTTAGGGCGGCTTAACTATGGCTACACCTTC	-	TRBV5-5	TRBJ1-2	once
CASSSPGRSQYF	TGTGCCAGCTCATCACCGGGCCGCTCCCAGTACTTC	-	TRBV18	TRBJ2-5	-
CASSLTGSGELFF	TGTGCCAGCAGCCTAACCGGGTCCGGGGAGCTGTTTTTT	-	TRBV7-3	TRBJ2-2	-
CASRSGEKLFF	TGTGCCAGCAGGTCAGGGGAAAAACTGTTTTTT	-	TRBV2	TRBJ1-4	once
CASSQAQGGAYGYTF	TGCGCCAGCAGCCAAGCACAGGGCGGGGCCTATGGCTACACCTTC	-	TRBV4-1	TRBJ1-2	-
CASTDSNNYGYTF	TGTGCCAGCACGGACAGTAATAACTATGGCTACACCTTC	-	TRBV12-3/TRBV12-4	TRBJ1-2	once
CASSLGHPRMNTEAFF	TGTGCCAGCAGCCTAGGACATCCCCGAATGAACACTGAAGCTTTCTTT	-	TRBV7-8	TRBJ1-1	-
CASSPHTDTQYF	TGTGCCAGTAGTCCACACACAGATACGCAGTATTTT	-	TRBV19	TRBJ2-3	-
CASRQGNRGMHGNTIYF	TGCGCCAGCAGGCAGGGGAACCGGGGGATGCATGGAAACACCATATATTTT	-	TRBV4-1	TRBJ1-3	-
CASSRSGPAAFF	TGTGCCAGCAGTCGATCGGGGCCTGCAGCTTTCTTT	-	TRBV12-3/TRBV12-4	TRBJ1-1	-
CASRPGPYTDTQYF	TGCGCCAGCAGACCCGGGCCTTACACAGATACGCAGTATTTT	-	TRBV4-3	TRBJ2-3	-
CASTLSQGKLFF	TGTGCCAGCACCCTCAGCCAGGGGAAACTGTTTTTT	-	TRBV7-2	TRBJ1-4	once
CASSLGPAGAGELFF	TGTGCCAGCAGCTTGGGCCCAGCGGGAGCCGGGGAGCTGTTTTTT	TRBD2	TRBV5-4	TRBJ2-2	-
CASSPKGAQYEQYF	TGCGCCAGCAGCCCCAAAGGGGCCCAATACGAGCAGTACTTC	-	TRBV5-1	TRBJ2-7	-
CASSLQGTMNTEAFF	TGTGCCAGCAGCCTCCAGGGGACCATGAACACTGAAGCTTTCTTT	-	TRBV7-2	TRBJ1-1	-
CASSQSVQGRNSNQPQHF	TGCGCCAGCAGTCAATCGGTGCAGGGCAGGAATAGCAATCAGCCCCAGCATTTT	-	TRBV23-1	TRBJ1-5	-
CASSPLGQGSDTQYF	TGTGCCAGCAGCCCCCTGGGACAGGGATCAGATACGCAGTATTTT	TRBD1	TRBV7-2	TRBJ2-3	-
CASSGGGYGYTF	TGCGCCAGCAGTGGTGGAGGCTATGGCTACACCTTC	-	TRBV5-1	TRBJ1-2	-
CAWSVQGGFTEAFF	TGTGCCTGGAGTGTACAGGGGGGCTTCACTGAAGCTTTCTTT	TRBD1	TRBV30	TRBJ1-1	-
CASRGGNSYNEQFF	TGTGCCAGCAGAGGGGGCAACTCCTACAATGAGCAGTTCTTC	TRBD1	TRBV4-2	TRBJ2-1	-
CSVARPMDRDSGYTF	TGCAGCGTTGCCCGACCTATGGACAGGGACTCTGGCTACACCTTC	TRBD1	TRBV29-1	TRBJ1-2	-
CASSPRRLSGNTIYF	TGTGCCAGCAGCCCACGACGTTTATCGGGAAACACCATATATTTT	-	TRBV7-8	TRBJ1-3	once
CASSSISTVEETQYF	TGTGCCAGCAGTTCTATCTCGACAGTAGAAGAGACCCAGTACTTC	-	TRBV6-2/TRBV6-3	TRBJ2-5	-
CASSLETHRVAEAFF	TGCGCCAGCAGCTTGGAAACCCACAGGGTCGCTGAAGCTTTCTTT	-	TRBV5-1	TRBJ1-1	-
CASSYTLETQYF	TGTGCCAGCAGTTACACCCTGGAGACCCAGTACTTC	-	TRBV6-2/TRBV6-3	TRBJ2-5	-
CASSLALGRANEKLFF	TGCGCCAGCAGCTTGGCCTTAGGGAGGGCCAATGAAAAACTGTTTTTT	-	TRBV5-1	TRBJ1-4	-
CASSSSQAGPYGYTF	TGCGCCAGCAGCTCAAGTCAGGCAGGGCCTTATGGCTACACCTTC	-	TRBV5-1	TRBJ1-2	-
CASSPLPSLSSYNEQFF	TGTGCCAGCAGCCCCTTACCCTCCCTGAGCTCCTACAATGAGCAGTTCTTC	-	TRBV7-9	TRBJ2-1	-
CASSLNSGSGEPNYGYTF	TGTGCCAGCTCACTTAACAGCGGATCAGGGGAACCTAACTATGGCTACACCTTC	-	TRBV18	TRBJ1-2	-
CASSLQLAGNEQFF	TGTGCCAGCAGCTTACAACTAGCGGGAAATGAGCAGTTCTTC	TRBD2	TRBV7-2	TRBJ2-1	-
CASSIATRGITAGYTF	TGTGCCAGTAGTATAGCAACCCGTGGGATCACGGCTGGCTACACCTTC	-	TRBV19	TRBJ1-2	-
CASSAGTITGELFF	TGCGCCAGCAGCGCGGGGACAATCACCGGGGAGCTGTTTTTT	-	TRBV5-1	TRBJ2-2	-
CASSQDTNLNYGYTF	TGCGCCAGCAGCCAAGATACGAACCTTAACTATGGCTACACCTTC	-	TRBV4-1	TRBJ1-2	-
CASRPAGQKYTGELFF	TGCGCCAGCAGACCCGCAGGACAGAAATACACCGGGGAGCTGTTTTTT	-	TRBV4-1	TRBJ2-2	-
CASSSTASGGISTDTQYF	TGTGCCAGCAGCTCAACGGCTAGCGGAGGTATTAGCACAGATACGCAGTATTTT	TRBD2	TRBV7-3	TRBJ2-3	-
CASSSDRRGYGYTF	TGTGCCAGCAGTTCGGACAGGAGGGGCTATGGCTACACCTTC	TRBD1	TRBV6-5	TRBJ1-2	-
CASSWRELLNEQFF	TGCGCCAGCAGTTGGCGGGAGCTTCTCAATGAGCAGTTCTTC	TRBD2	TRBV4-1	TRBJ2-1	few
CSVKGGDRDLNTEAFF	TGCAGCGTCAAGGGGGGGGACAGAGACTTGAACACTGAAGCTTTCTTT	TRBD1	TRBV29-1	TRBJ1-1	-
CASSPLTAGGTTGELFF	TGTGCCAGCAGTCCACTCACCGCCGGGGGGACAACCGGGGAGCTGTTTTTT	-	TRBV27	TRBJ2-2	-
CASSRRTGVNTEAFF	TGCGCCAGCAGCAGACGGACAGGGGTGAACACTGAAGCTTTCTTT	TRBD1	TRBV4-1	TRBJ1-1	-
CASSTPVEQAEAFF	TGTGCCAGCAGCACTCCGGTGGAGCAGGCTGAAGCTTTCTTT	-	TRBV11-1	TRBJ1-1	-
CASRQHPGRSNTEAFF	TGTGCCAGCAGGCAACACCCGGGGAGATCGAACACTGAAGCTTTCTTT	-	TRBV3-1/TRBV3-2	TRBJ1-1	-